The T cell receptor beta chain described here comes from a study of cytomegalovirus exposure and HLA in healthy donors. This PCR relied on a set of 60 Vbeta primers and 13 Jbeta primers. TCRdb's table, derived via immunoSEQ multiplex PCR, lists solely in-frame clones and lacks some. The repertoire consists of 100,000 to 150,000 clones, with more than 65% occurring once and the leading ten covering 13%. Points from the study as a whole: The authors confirmed in vitro that a few CMV-associated chains were specific for CMV antigens.

The junction had 7 bases not matched to a gene; V was cut back by 6 bases and J by 3 bases. Germline CDR1 and CDR2: MDHEN and SYDVKM. CDR3 size: 15 residues. Of note for this clone: The antigen is undetermined.

The clonotype originates from a woman in her forties in good health and CMV-seropositive. The chain joins TRBV28 to TRBJ1-2; 10 nucleotides line up with TRBD1. Sample: PBMCs. The CDR3 reads CASSPWTGGDYGYTF. CDR3 sequence (DNA): TGTGCCAGCAGCCCTTGGACAGGGGGGGACTATGGCTACACCTTC.